Following are 18 T cell receptor beta chains from one sample sequenced in a study of OX40 agonist ivuxolimab in advanced cancers. Sequenced by immunoSEQ multiplex PCR; TCRdb stores in-frame clones only, minus some. The sample carries just under 65,000 clones, 86% recorded once. This specimen consisted of CD4+ or CD8+ T cells sorted from blood, obtained in a trial of the OX40 agonist ivuxolimab. The receptor source for this set is an adult with an advanced solid tumor such as melanoma, head and neck, liver or kidney cancer.

The genes are TRBV7-9 and TRBJ1-2; D is possibly TRBD1 (6 bases). V lost 1 base and J 4 bases, leaving 10 bases between the germline ends. This CDR3 contains 14 residues. The germline V gene has CDR1 SEHNR and CDR2 FQNEAQ (reference sequence). The CDR3 DNA reads as TGTGCCAGCAGCTTAGGGGGGACACTCTATGGCTACACCTTC. This codes for CASSLGGTLYGYTF. Full variable domain (missing parts from reference TRBV7-9 and TRBJ1-2): DTGVSQNPRHKITKRGQNVTFRCDPISEHNRLYWYRQTLGQGPEFLTYFQNEAQLEKSRLLSDRFSAERPKGSFSTLEIQRTEQGDSAMYLCASSLGGTLYGYTFGSGTRLTVV.

The chain employs TRBV19 and TRBJ2-3; D is undetermined. The CDR3 consists of 11 residues. The V end was cut by 8 bases, the J end by 6 bases, with 9 bases between. Germline CDR1 LNHDA, CDR2 SQIVND (reference sequence). CDR3 bases: TGTGCCAGTGGTTTGTGGGATACGCAGTATTTT. This encodes CASGLWDTQYF.

The chain combines TRBV6-5 with TRBJ2-7; 9 nucleotides align to TRBD2. J was trimmed by 2 bases and V by 6 bases; bases with no gene match: 5. Germline V gives CDR1 MNHEY, CDR2 SVGAGI. CDR3 length: 14 residues. The CDR3 sequence: CASRRSGRTYEQYF. In DNA, the CDR3 is TGTGCCAGCAGGAGAAGCGGGAGGACCTACGAGCAGTACTTC.

The chain is built from TRBV18 and TRBJ1-2; 9 nucleotides match TRBD1. This CDR3 comprises 14 residues. Trimming cost V 4 bases and J 6 bases; bases outside gene matches: 6. CDR1 is KGHSH and CDR2 is LQKENI in the germline V gene. CDR3 sequence reads: CASSLGQGSDGYTF. Here the CDR3 DNA reads TGTGCCAGCTCACTGGGACAGGGTTCGGATGGCTACACCTTC. The full variable domain, with the rest looked up from reference TRBV18 and TRBJ1-2, is NAGVMQNPRHLVRRRGQEARLRCSPMKGHSHVYWYRQLPEEGLKFMVYLQKENIIDESGMPKERFSAEFPKEGPSILRIQQVVRGDSAAYFCASSLGQGSDGYTFGSGTRLTVV.

V usage is TRBV6-6 and J usage is TRBJ2-1, with TRBD2 identical over 7 bases. The length of the CDR3 is 15 residues. Per the germline V gene, CDR1 is MNHNY and CDR2 is SVGAGI (reference sequence). V lost 4 bases to trimming and J lost 8 bases; unmatched junction nucleotides: 11. In DNA, the CDR3 is TGTGCCAGCAGTTGGGGAGGGAGCGTTGTCGATGAGCAGTTCTTC. Translated: CASSWGGSVVDEQFF.

J is TRBJ2-3 and V is TRBV11-2; 8 nucleotides agree with TRBD2. The junction had 7 bases not matched to a gene; V was cut back by 5 bases and J by 3 bases. Germline assignment: CDR1 SGHAT and CDR2 FQNNGV. The CDR3 runs 15 residues. The CDR3 DNA reads as TGTGCCAGCAGCCGATTCGGGGGGGTGACAGATACGCAGTATTTT. This sequence encodes CASSRFGGVTDTQYF. The whole variable domain, filled in from reference TRBV11-2 and TRBJ2-3, reads EAGVAQSPRYKIIEKRQSVAFWCNPISGHATLYWYQQILGQGPKLLIQFQNNGVVDDSQLPKDRFSAERLKGVDSTLKIQPAKLEDSAVYLCASSRFGGVTDTQYFGPGTRLTVL.

The genes are TRBV7-3 and TRBJ2-3; unclear D gene. With 5 bases removed from V and 5 bases from J, the gap between germline ends came to 11 bases. CDR3 size: 13 residues. Germline CDR1 reads SGHTA; CDR2 reads FQGTGA. For the CDR3, the DNA is TGTGCCAGCAGCCCGGACCCGGGAGATACGCAGTATTTT. Translation gives CASSPDPGDTQYF.

The chain uses TRBV7-2 and TRBJ2-7; D ambiguous. The V gene lost 2 bases and the J gene lost 4 bases, with 15 bases spanning the gap. The germline gives CDR1 SGHTA, CDR2 FQGNSA. The CDR3 loop spans 15 amino acids. CDR3 nucleotides: TGTGCCAGCAGCTTAACGGCTTTGTTGGGATACGAGCAGTACTTC. This gives the protein CASSLTALLGYEQYF.

The V and J genes are TRBV18 and TRBJ2-2; 7 bases map to TRBD1. This CDR3 contains 15 residues. J was trimmed by 6 bases and V by 1 base; bases with no gene match: 5. Germline CDR1 reads KGHSH; CDR2 reads LQKENI. The CDR3, as DNA: TGTGCCAGCTCACCACTACAGGGGAGAGCCGGGGAGCTGTTTTTT. It is translated as CASSPLQGRAGELFF.

The genes are TRBV11-2 and TRBJ2-5, with D possibly matching TRBD1 (6 bases). The DNA end is more similar to TRBJ2-7, so the J call may be wrong. The CDR3 is 12 residues long. Germline V gives CDR1 SGHAT, CDR2 FQNNGV. CDR3 coding DNA: TGTGCCAGCAGCGCACAGGGTCACGAGCAGTACTTC. Protein: CASSAQGHEQYF.

V usage is TRBV10-3 and J usage is TRBJ2-5; 10 bases agree with TRBD1. The germline gives CDR1 ENHRY, CDR2 SYGVKD. The CDR3 extends over 13 amino acids. J gave up 11 bases and V 6 bases, and 9 bases lay outside the gene matches. CDR3 sequence (DNA): TGTGCCATCAGGGGACAGGGGACTGAAGAGCAGTACTTC. Translation gives CAIRGQGTEEQYF.

V and J are TRBV7-9 and TRBJ2-1, with a weak D call TRBD1 (5 bases). Looked up from germline, CDR1 is SEHNR and CDR2 is FQNEAQ (reference sequence). The CDR3 consists of 13 residues. V was cut by 3 bases and J by 6 bases, with 9 bases left in between. The DNA of the CDR3 is TGTGCCAGCAGCTTGGGAACAGGCAATGAGCAGTTCTTC. Its protein is CASSLGTGNEQFF.

This clone has a single count. The chain combines TRBV5-4 with TRBJ1-1; a possible D gene is TRBD1 (6 bases). V was cut by 4 bases and J by 1 base, with 8 bases left in between. The germline V gene encodes CDR1 SGHNT and CDR2 YYREEE (reference sequence). The CDR3 covers 13 residues. The CDR3 nucleotides are TGTGCCAGCAGCGGACAGACGAACACTGAAGCTTTCTTT. Protein product: CASSGQTNTEAFF.

There are a few counts of this clone. The chain links TRBV27 to TRBJ1-1; D may be TRBD1 (5 bases). The length of the CDR3 is 15 residues. V was shortened by 2 bases and J by 3 bases, with 13 bases between the two germline ends. Germline V CDR1 and CDR2: MNHEY, SMNVEV (reference sequence). CDR3 nucleotides: TGTGCCAGCAGTTTAAACGGTGGAGGGGACACTGAAGCTTTCTTT. Amino acid sequence: CASSLNGGGDTEAFF.

The chain has TRBV7-2 and TRBJ2-3; tentative D call: TRBD2 (6 bases). The germline V gene has CDR1 SGHTA and CDR2 FQGNSA. The CDR3 covers 16 residues. V lost 5 bases to trimming and J lost 4 bases, with 19 bases between them. The CDR3 region has the DNA TGTGCCAGCAGCAAAGGGGACTTCCGGGGTCCAGATACGCAGTATTTT. Translated, it gives CASSKGDFRGPDTQYF.

This clone has a single count. CDR3 amino acids: CASSINENEKLFF. The CDR3 coding sequence is TGTGCCAGTAGTATAAATGAGAATGAAAAACTGTTTTTT. The gene calls are TRBV19 and TRBJ1-4; D gene uncertain. The germline gives CDR1 LNHDA, CDR2 SQIVND (reference sequence). The CDR3 sequence is 13 residues long. Trimming left V 2 bases short and J 5 bases short, with 6 bases between.

The count of this clone is one. The rearrangement links TRBV4-2 to TRBJ1-2; 7 bases agree with TRBD1. J was trimmed by 5 bases and V by 5 bases; bases with no gene match: 5. Germline CDR1 is LGHNA and CDR2 is YNFKEQ. The CDR3 extends over 13 amino acids. The CDR3 loop reads CASSSSGGYGYTF. CDR3 nucleotide sequence: TGTGCCAGCAGCTCGTCAGGGGGTTATGGCTACACCTTC.

V is TRBV5-1 and J is TRBJ2-7; TRBD2 matches at 8 bases. This CDR3 spans 15 amino acids. CDR1 and CDR2 (germline): SGHRS, YFSETQ. Trimming took 1 base from V and 4 from J; bases not matched to a gene: 7. CDR3 sequence: CASSLLVAGSYEQYF. CDR3 nucleotides: TGCGCCAGCAGCTTGTTGGTAGCGGGATCTTACGAGCAGTACTTC. The complete variable domain, with remaining parts taken from reference TRBV5-1 and TRBJ2-7, reads KAGVTQTPRYLIKTRGQQVTLSCSPISGHRSVSWYQQTPGQGLQFLFEYFSETQRNKGNFPGRFSGRQFSNSRSEMNVSTLELGDSALYLCASSLLVAGSYEQYFGPGTRLTVT.